Following are 9 T cell receptor beta chains from one sample sequenced in a study of T cells in localized non-small cell lung cancer (dated by TCRdb to about 2020). To prepare the library, the immunoSEQ multiplex PCR assay was applied. TCRdb re-hosts the immuneACCESS table, in-frame sequences only. Its copies lack some clones; in the studies checked, an unresolved V gene accounts for under half of them, and the cause for the rest is not known. In all, the sample holds over 30,000 clones, and about 90% of those were seen once. Of the sample, around 3.9% falls within the top ten clones. The sequencing used peripheral blood, collected before any cancer treatment. The receptors here all came from a man between 40 and 70 years old with stage I lung adenocarcinoma.

The J gene is TRBJ2-2, the V gene TRBV11-2; D is perhaps TRBD2 (6 bases). The CDR3 is 15 residues long. The V gene's germline CDR1 is SGHAT and CDR2 FQNNGV. Trimming cost V 2 bases and J 7 bases, with 14 bases left between them. CDR3 residues: CASSLIQRVGGELFF. The CDR3 region has the DNA TGTGCCAGCAGCTTAATCCAGCGGGTAGGCGGGGAGCTGTTTTTT.

The chain couples TRBV5-1 to TRBJ2-1; D unclear. This CDR3 is built from 12 residues. V lost 7 bases to trimming and J lost 7 bases, with 12 bases between them. Germline V gene lookup returns CDR1 SGHRS and CDR2 YFSETQ. The CDR3 DNA reads TGCGCCAGCGGGCCTTCAGGAAATGAGCAGTTCTTC. Translated: CASGPSGNEQFF. The variable domain in full, completed from reference TRBV5-1 and TRBJ2-1, reads KAGVTQTPRYLIKTRGQQVTLSCSPISGHRSVSWYQQTPGQGLQFLFEYFSETQRNKGNFPGRFSGRQFSNSRSEMNVSTLELGDSALYLCASGPSGNEQFFGPGTRLTVL.

The chain couples TRBV5-1 to TRBJ1-1; the match to TRBD1 covers 8 bases. The CDR3 sequence is 15 residues long. Germline CDR1 SGHRS, CDR2 YFSETQ. V trimming: 0 bases; J trimming: 3 bases; junction bases outside the gene matches: 4. The CDR3 sequence is CASSLATGEYTEAFF. As DNA, the CDR3 is TGCGCCAGCAGCTTGGCGACAGGGGAGTACACTGAAGCTTTCTTT.

CDR3 sequence: CASSLAPGRTDTQYF. CDR3 nucleotide sequence: TGTGCCAGCAGCTTGGCGCCAGGGAGAACAGATACGCAGTATTTT. The chain links TRBV5-6 to TRBJ2-3, with D perhaps TRBD1 or TRBD2 (5 bases each). The V and J ends lost 0 bases and 3 bases respectively, with 11 bases between them. The CDR3 length is 15 residues. The V gene's germline CDR1 is SGHDT and CDR2 YYEEEE.

The chain has TRBV29-1 and TRBJ2-5, with TRBD1 matching 10 bases. Germline CDR1 reads SQVTM; CDR2 reads ANQGSEA. This CDR3 has 17 amino acids. V lost 4 bases and J lost 2; bases outside the gene matches: 13. The CDR3 bases are TGCAGCGTTGTAAGGTGGAACTCGGGACAGGGGCAAGAGACCCAGTACTTC. Protein sequence: CSVVRWNSGQGQETQYF. Variable domain in full (rest from reference TRBV29-1 and TRBJ2-5): SAVISQKPSRDICQRGTSLTIQCQVDSQVTMMFWYRQQPGQSLTLIATANQGSEATYESGFVIDKFPISRPNLTFSTLTVSNMSPEDSSIYLCSVVRWNSGQGQETQYFGPGTRLLVL.

CDR3 nucleotide sequence: TGTGCCAGCAGCTTATCCCTTAAAGTTCTCTATGGCTACACCTTC. Translated, it gives CASSLSLKVLYGYTF. V usage is TRBV7-6 and J usage is TRBJ1-2; D uncertain. The length of the CDR3 is 15 residues. V gave up 2 bases and J gave up 4 bases, with 14 bases separating them. CDR1 and CDR2 from the germline V gene are SGHVS and FNYEAQ.

The rearrangement links TRBV7-2 to TRBJ1-5, with a weak D call TRBD1 (6 bases). CDR3 length: 15 residues. CDR1 is SGHTA and CDR2 is FQGNSA in the germline V gene. The germline V and J ends were trimmed by 1 base and 2 bases, with 9 bases remaining between them. The CDR3 is CASSLVEGGNQPQHF. The DNA of the CDR3 is TGTGCCAGCAGCTTAGTCGAGGGGGGCAATCAGCCCCAGCATTTT.

The chain couples TRBV30 to TRBJ1-5, with D maybe TRBD1 (5 bases). CDR3 size: 14 residues. Germline CDR1 is GTSNPN and CDR2 is SVGIG (reference sequence). V was shortened by 0 bases and J by 7 bases, with 13 bases between the two germline ends. The chain's CDR3 is CAWSVGGSGQPQHF. As DNA, the CDR3 is TGTGCCTGGAGTGTTGGGGGGTCAGGGCAGCCCCAGCATTTT. Full variable domain (rest looked up from reference TRBV30 and TRBJ1-5): SQTIHQWPATLVQPVGSPLSLECTVEGTSNPNLYWYRQAAGRGLQLLFYSVGIGQISSEVPQNLSASRPQDRQFILSSKKLLLSDSGFYLCAWSVGGSGQPQHFGDGTRLSIL.

The chain has TRBV9 and TRBJ2-7, with D unclear. Trimming cost V 1 base and J 3 bases, with 11 bases left between them. CDR1 is SGDLS, CDR2 YYNGEE, per germline. The CDR3 sequence is 14 residues long. The DNA of the CDR3 is TGTGCCAGCAGCGTATCTGGAAGATTCTACGAGCAGTACTTC. Protein sequence: CASSVSGRFYEQYF.